The TCR beta chain described here comes from a study of vaccination effects on CD4 cells after COVID-19. V lost 7 bases and J 1 base, leaving 10 bases between the germline ends. Germline V CDR1 and CDR2: LNHDA, SQIVND (reference sequence). This CDR3 comprises 13 residues. Culture proceeded for under twelve days, and CD4+ T cells were then isolated. Two doses of BNT162b2 or mRNA-1273 vaccine were administered to participants. Nobody among the vaccine recipients had prior SARS-CoV-2 infection (nucleocapsid antibodies were negative). As concerns this clone: Its antigen is as yet unknown.

The data were produced by immunoSEQ multiplex PCR, yet TCRdb's version contains in-frame clones alone and is incomplete. The table lists tens of thousands of clones, approximately 80% of them singletons, with 2% to 3% in the top ten. The receptor was isolated from a human donor who received a COVID-19 vaccine. V is TRBV19 and J is TRBJ1-1; D gene unclear. The sequences come from CD4+ T cells from PBMCs cultured without peptide, collected after COVID-19 vaccination. Written as DNA, the CDR3 is TGTGCCAGTACTGGCAGACAGAACACTGAAGCTTTCTTT. Encoded protein: CASTGRQNTEAFF.